This T cell receptor beta chain appears in the sequencing data of a study of T-cell reconstitution after alpha-beta-depleted transplantation in children (dated by TCRdb to about 2016). Describing the broader study: The study quantitatively tracked T-cell immune reconstitution after TCRalphabeta/CD19-depleted allogeneic hematopoietic cell transplantation in children using TCR repertoire profiling.

Receptor libraries were prepared by PCR. TCRdb shows the sequencer as Illumina HiSeq 2500. Molecular barcoding was employed in the preparation of TCR libraries, with unique molecular identifiers being used to normalize TCRbeta repertoire quantification. TCRdb reworked the public reads: Q25 trimming with fastp, MiXCR clone assembly, productive beta chains retained. Duplicate CDR3 protein sequences are folded into a single record with the most common DNA and genes. This sample is represented by over 70,000 distinct CDR3 sequences; 10% to 15% of them were singletons. More than 11% of the sample goes to the ten largest clones. This clonotype was observed a handful of times. Its cognate antigen has yet to be identified. Per-base quality was not reported, and no clone a single base away is much larger than it. Sequenced material: PBMCs from the stem cell graft donor, taken from the stem cell graft. This clonotype was obtained from a human donor who donated a stem cell graft to a child with inherited bone marrow failure.

At the DNA level, the sequence is TGTGCCAGCAGTGGACTAGCGGGTAACTACGAGCAGTACTTC. It specifies CASSGLAGNYEQYF. The sequence joins TRBV2 to TRBJ2-7, and 10 junction bases match TRBD2. The germline V end is reduced by 4 bases and the J end by 3 bases; junction bases left unmatched: 3. There are 14 amino acids in the CDR3, from cysteine to phenylalanine inclusive. Of all the DNA, just the CDR3 is kept, 42 bases in frame from base 1. Looking up the germline V gene yields CDR1 SNHLY and CDR2 FYNNEI. The variable domain in full, with residues beyond the CDR3 obtained from the reference TRBV2 and TRBJ2-7 genes, is EPEVTQTPSHQVTQMGQEVILRCVPISNHLYFYWYRQILGQKVEFLVSFYNNEISEKSEIFDDQFSVERPDGSNFTLKIRSTKLEDSAMYFCASSGLAGNYEQYFGPGTRLTVT.